This record concerns one T cell receptor beta chain sequence. Its antigen remains unknown. These data originate in a study of cytomegalovirus exposure and HLA in healthy donors. Trimming removed 1 base at V and 0 bases at J, with 10 bases between. The CDR3 consists of 16 residues. The germline gives CDR1 KGHSH, CDR2 LQKENI. PCR used 60 Vbeta primers and 13 Jbeta primers. Generated by immunoSEQ multiplex PCR, the TCRdb table keeps only in-frame clones and is missing some. The sample contains 150,000 to 200,000 clones, around 84% of which appear only once. Regarding the study as a whole: The authors assumed roughly uniform sequencing depth across donors for presence/absence analyses.

This rearrangement joins TRBV18 to TRBJ1-3; TRBD1 might be the D (6 bases). This clonotype was obtained from a man aged 35-49 years in good health and CMV-seropositive. Sequencing input: PBMCs. The CDR3 nucleotides read TGTGCCAGCTCACCACAGGACAGTAGCTCTGGAAACACCATATATTTT. This codes for CASSPQDSSSGNTIYF.